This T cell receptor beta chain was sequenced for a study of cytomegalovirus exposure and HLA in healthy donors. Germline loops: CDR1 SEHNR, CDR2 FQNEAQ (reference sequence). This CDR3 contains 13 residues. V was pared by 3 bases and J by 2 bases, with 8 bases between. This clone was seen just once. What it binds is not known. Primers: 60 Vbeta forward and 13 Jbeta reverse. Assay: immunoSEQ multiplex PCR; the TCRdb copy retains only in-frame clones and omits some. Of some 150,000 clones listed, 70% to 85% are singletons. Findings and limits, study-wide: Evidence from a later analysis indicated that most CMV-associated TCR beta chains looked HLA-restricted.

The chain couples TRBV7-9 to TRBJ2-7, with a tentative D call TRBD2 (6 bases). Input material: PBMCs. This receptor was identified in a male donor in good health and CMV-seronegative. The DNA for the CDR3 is TGTGCCAGCAGCTTCGGGGGACCCTACGAGCAGTACTTC. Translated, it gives CASSFGGPYEQYF.